This T cell receptor beta chain was sequenced during a study of control samples from healthy donors and cancer patients. J was trimmed by 4 bases and V by 4 bases; bases with no gene match: 10. CDR1 SGHRS and CDR2 YFSETQ come from the germline V gene. The CDR3 runs 16 residues. TCRdb's table, derived via immunoSEQ multiplex PCR, lists solely in-frame clones and lacks some. The sample has approximately 170,000 clones, about 91% seen once. This clonotype originated in a woman aged 25 to 39 in good health. The chain employs TRBV5-1 and TRBJ1-2, with 10 bases matching TRBD1. Source material: blood. CDR3 sequence (DNA): TGCGCCAGCAGCCGGGACAGGGGATCGGTGGCCTATGGCTACACCTTC. As protein: CASSRDRGSVAYGYTF.